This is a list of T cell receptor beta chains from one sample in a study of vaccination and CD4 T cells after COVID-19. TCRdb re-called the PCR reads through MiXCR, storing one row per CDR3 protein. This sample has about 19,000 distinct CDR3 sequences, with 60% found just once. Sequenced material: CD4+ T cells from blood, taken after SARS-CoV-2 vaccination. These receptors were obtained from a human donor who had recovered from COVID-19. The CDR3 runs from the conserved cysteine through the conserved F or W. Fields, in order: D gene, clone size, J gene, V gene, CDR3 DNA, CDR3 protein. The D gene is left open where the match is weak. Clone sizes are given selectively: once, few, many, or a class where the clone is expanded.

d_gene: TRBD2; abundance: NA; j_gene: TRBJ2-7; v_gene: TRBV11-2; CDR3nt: TGTGCCAGCAGCTTAGCGGGGACTAGCGGGCCCTACGAGCAGTACTTC; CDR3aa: CASSLAGTSGPYEQYF
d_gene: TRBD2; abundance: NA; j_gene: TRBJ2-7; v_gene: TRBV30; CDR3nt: TGTGCCTACCGGACTAGCGGGCCCTACGAGCAGTACTTC; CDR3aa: CAYRTSGPYEQYF
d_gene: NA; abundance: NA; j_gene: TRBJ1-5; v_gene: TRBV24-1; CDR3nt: TGTGCCACATCTCCTAGGGGATATAGCAATCAGCCCCAGCATTTT; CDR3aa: CATSPRGYSNQPQHF
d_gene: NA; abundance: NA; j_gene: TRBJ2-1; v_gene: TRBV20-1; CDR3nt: TGCAGTACCGCCCCTGGGGCCTATGAGCAGTTCTTC; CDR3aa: CSTAPGAYEQFF
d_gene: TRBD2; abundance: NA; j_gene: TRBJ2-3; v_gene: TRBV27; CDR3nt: TGTGCCAGCAGTCCAGGAGCGGGATTAATCCCGGATACGCAGTATTTT; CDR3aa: CASSPGAGLIPDTQYF
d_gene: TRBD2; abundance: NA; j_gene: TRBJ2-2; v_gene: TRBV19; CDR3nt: TGTGCCAGTGCCGATAGCGGGAGGGAAGTCGGGGAGCTGTTTTTT; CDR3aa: CASADSGREVGELFF
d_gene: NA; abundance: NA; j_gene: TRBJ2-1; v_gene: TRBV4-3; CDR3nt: TGCGCCAGCAGCCAAGAATCGGTCCGACGGGTATTTTCAGACTCCTACAATGAGCAGTTCTTC; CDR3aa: CASSQESVRRVFSDSYNEQFF
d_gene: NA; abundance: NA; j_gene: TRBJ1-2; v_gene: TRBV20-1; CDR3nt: TGCAGTGCCTGGGGGGAACCTGGCTACACCTTC; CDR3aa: CSAWGEPGYTF
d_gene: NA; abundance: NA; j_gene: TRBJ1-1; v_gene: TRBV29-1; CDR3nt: TGCAGCGTTGAGGGGAGGGCCACTGAAGCTTTCTTT; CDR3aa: CSVEGRATEAFF
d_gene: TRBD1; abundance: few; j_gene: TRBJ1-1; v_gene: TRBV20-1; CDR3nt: TGCAGTGCTCGTACAGGGGGCACTGAAGCTTTCTTT; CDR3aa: CSARTGGTEAFF
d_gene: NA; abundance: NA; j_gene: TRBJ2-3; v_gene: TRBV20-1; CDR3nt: TGCAGTGCTAGAGTTCAGGGTGTTAGAAATACGCAGTATTTT; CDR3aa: CSARVQGVRNTQYF
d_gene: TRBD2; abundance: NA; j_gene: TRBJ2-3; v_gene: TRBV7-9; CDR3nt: TGTGCCAGCAGCCCGACTAGCGGGCACACAGATACGCAGTATTTT; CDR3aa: CASSPTSGHTDTQYF
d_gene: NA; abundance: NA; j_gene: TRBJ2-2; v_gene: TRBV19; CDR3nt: TGTGCCAGTAACACCTTCACAGGACCCGGGGAGCTGTTTTTT; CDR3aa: CASNTFTGPGELFF
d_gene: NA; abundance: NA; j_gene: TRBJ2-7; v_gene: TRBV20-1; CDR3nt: TGCAGTGCTAGGGGCCTATGGGGCCCCTACGAGCAGTACTTC; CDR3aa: CSARGLWGPYEQYF
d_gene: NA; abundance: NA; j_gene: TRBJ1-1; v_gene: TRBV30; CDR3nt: TGTGCCTGGAGTGGGGGAAGTCTAGGGGGGCCCACTGAAGCTTTCTTT; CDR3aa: CAWSGGSLGGPTEAFF
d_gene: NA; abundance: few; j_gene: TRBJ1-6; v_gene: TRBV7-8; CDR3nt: TGTGCCAGCAGCACCCGACAGAGCAGCTCCTATAATTCACCCCTCCACTTT; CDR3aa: CASSTRQSSSYNSPLHF
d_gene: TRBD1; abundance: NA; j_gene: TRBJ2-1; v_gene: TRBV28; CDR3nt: TGTGCCAGCAGTGCAACCGGGGGACAGGGGAGAGGTGAGCAGTTCTTC; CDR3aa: CASSATGGQGRGEQFF
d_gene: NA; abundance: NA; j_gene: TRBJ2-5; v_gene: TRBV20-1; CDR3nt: TGCAGTGCTAGAGATCCCAAGGACGCTCAGGACCAAGAGACCCAGTACTTC; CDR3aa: CSARDPKDAQDQETQYF
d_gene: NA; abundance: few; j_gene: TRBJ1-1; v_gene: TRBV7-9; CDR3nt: TGTGCCAGCAGCTTAGGGAGGGTGGGGAGCACTGAAGCTTTCTTT; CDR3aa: CASSLGRVGSTEAFF
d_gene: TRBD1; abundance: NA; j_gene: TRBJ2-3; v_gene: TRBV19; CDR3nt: TGTGCCACCAAGGGTCAGGGGGCAGTAGATACGCAGTATTTT; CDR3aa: CATKGQGAVDTQYF
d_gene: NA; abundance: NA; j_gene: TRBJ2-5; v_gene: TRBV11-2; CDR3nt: TGTGCCAGCAGTTACGGGACTCAAGAGACCCAGTACTTC; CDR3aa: CASSYGTQETQYF
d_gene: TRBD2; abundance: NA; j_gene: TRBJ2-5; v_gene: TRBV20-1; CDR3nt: TGCAGTGCTAGAGGACCCCCGGGACTAGCGGGGACCCAGTACTTC; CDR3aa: CSARGPPGLAGTQYF
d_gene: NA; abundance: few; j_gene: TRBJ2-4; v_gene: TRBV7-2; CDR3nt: TGTGCCAGCAGCCCGCAGAGTGGAGGGGGATTTGGCAAAAACATTCAGTACTTC; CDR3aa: CASSPQSGGGFGKNIQYF
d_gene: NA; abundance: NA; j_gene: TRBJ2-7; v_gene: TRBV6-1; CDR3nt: TGTGCCAGCAGTGATCCCCGGGGGCAGTACTTC; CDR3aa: CASSDPRGQYF
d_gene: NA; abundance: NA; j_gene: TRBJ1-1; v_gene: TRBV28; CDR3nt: TGTGCCAGCAGGAGGGGAACTGAAGCTTTCTTT; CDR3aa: CASRRGTEAFF
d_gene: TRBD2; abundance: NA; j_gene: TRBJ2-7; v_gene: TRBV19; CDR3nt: TGTGCCAGTAGGACTAGCGGGAGCTCCTACGAGCAGTACTTC; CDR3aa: CASRTSGSSYEQYF
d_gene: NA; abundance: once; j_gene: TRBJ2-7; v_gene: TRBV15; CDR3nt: TGTGCCACCAGCAGAGGCGGGGACAGTACCTACGAGCAGTACTTC; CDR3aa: CATSRGGDSTYEQYF
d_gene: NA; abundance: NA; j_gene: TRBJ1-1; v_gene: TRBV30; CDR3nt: TGTGCCTGGAGTGTACTGAGGTGGGTGAGGAACACTGAAGCTTTCTTT; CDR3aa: CAWSVLRWVRNTEAFF
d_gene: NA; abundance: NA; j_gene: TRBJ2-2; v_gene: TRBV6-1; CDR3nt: TGTGCCAGCAGGAAGGGGGGTGGGGTCATCGCCGGGGAGCTGTTTTTT; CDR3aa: CASRKGGGVIAGELFF
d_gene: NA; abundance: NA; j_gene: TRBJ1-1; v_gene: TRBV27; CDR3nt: TGTGCCAGCAGGCTGGGGGCAGGGAAAGGCACTGAAGCTTTCTTT; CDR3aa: CASRLGAGKGTEAFF
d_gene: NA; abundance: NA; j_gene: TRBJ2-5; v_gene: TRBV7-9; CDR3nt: TGTGCCAGCAGCTTAAATCTGGGAAGACAAGAGACCCAGTACTTC; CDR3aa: CASSLNLGRQETQYF
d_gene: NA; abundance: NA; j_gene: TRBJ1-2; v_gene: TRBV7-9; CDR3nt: TGTGCCAGCAGCTTCGGAGGGCTCTATGGCTACACCTTC; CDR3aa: CASSFGGLYGYTF
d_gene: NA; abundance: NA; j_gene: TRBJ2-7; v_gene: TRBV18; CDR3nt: TGTGCCAGCTCACCATCTGGGGGGCCGCTCGAGCAGTACTTC; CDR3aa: CASSPSGGPLEQYF
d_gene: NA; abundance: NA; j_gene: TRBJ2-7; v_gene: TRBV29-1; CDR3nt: TGCAGCGTTGAAGAAACGGGGTTCCGGTACGAGCAGTACTTC; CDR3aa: CSVEETGFRYEQYF
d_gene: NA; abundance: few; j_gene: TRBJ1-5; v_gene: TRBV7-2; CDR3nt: TGTGCCAGCAGCCTGGAGGTACAGGACTATCAGCCCCAGCATTTT; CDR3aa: CASSLEVQDYQPQHF
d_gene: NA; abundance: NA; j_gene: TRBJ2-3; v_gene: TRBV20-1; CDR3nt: TGCAGTGCTAGTGGGCTAGCGAGCACAGATACGCAGTATTTT; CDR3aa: CSASGLASTDTQYF
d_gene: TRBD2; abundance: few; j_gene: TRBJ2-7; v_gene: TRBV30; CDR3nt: TGTGCCTGGAGTGGACTAGCGGGGGGTTACGAGCAGTACTTC; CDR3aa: CAWSGLAGGYEQYF
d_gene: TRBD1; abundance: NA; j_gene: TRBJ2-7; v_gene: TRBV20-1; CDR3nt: TGCAGTGTTCAGCCGGAGAGGGACAGGGGGAGAGAGCAGTACTTC; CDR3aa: CSVQPERDRGREQYF
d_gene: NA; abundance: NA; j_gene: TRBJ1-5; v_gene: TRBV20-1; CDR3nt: TGCAGTGCCCAAGCCTCGGGTCAATATCAGCCCCAGCATTTT; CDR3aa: CSAQASGQYQPQHF
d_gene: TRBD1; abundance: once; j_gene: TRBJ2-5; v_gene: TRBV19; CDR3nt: TGTGCCAGTAGTATAACAGGGGCCAGCGGCCAAGAGACCCAGTACTTC; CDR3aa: CASSITGASGQETQYF
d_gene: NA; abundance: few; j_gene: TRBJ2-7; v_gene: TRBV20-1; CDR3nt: TGCAGTGCTAGCCGCGGCTACTCCTACGAGCAGTACTTC; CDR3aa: CSASRGYSYEQYF
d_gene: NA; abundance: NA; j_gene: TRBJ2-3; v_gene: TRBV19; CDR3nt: TGTGCCAGTAGTCACACAGATACGCAGTATTTT; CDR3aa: CASSHTDTQYF
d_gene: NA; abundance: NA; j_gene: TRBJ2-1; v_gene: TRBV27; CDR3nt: TGTGCCAGCAAGTCCCCGGGCGATGAGCAGTTCTTC; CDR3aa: CASKSPGDEQFF
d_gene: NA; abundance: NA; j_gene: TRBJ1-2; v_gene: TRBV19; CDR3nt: TGTGCCACCAGCGGTGGCAGGGAGGTCGCGATCTATGGCTACACCTTC; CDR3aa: CATSGGREVAIYGYTF
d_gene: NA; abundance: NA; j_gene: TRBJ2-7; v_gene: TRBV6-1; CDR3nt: TGTGCCAGCAAATTGCGGGCAGGGCTCTACGAGCAGTACTTC; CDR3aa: CASKLRAGLYEQYF
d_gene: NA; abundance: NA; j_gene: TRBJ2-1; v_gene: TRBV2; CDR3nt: TGTGCCAGCACCTCTCTTGCCTCCTACAATGAGCAGTTCTTC; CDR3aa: CASTSLASYNEQFF
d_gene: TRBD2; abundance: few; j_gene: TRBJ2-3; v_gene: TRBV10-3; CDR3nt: TGTGCCATCAGTGAAGTCCCCCGTCATTCGCCGGGAGGGGATACGCAGTATTTT; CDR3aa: CAISEVPRHSPGGDTQYF
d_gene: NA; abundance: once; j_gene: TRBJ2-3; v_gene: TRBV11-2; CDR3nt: TGTGCCAGCAGCTTAGGACCGGAGATTGATACGCAGTATTTT; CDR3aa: CASSLGPEIDTQYF